These T cell receptor beta chains were read from a single sample in a study of T cell clonotyping in hematopoietic cell transplantation. Here immunoSEQ multiplex PCR was the method, and the copy in TCRdb shows in-frame clones only, minus some. The sample has about 80,000 clones, approximately 95% seen once; the top ten hold roughly 1.5%. Here the sequenced sample was peripheral blood mononuclear cells, taken before stem cell transplant. The receptor set was obtained from a woman in her forties or fifties with acute myeloid leukemia. Some clones in this sample may be carry-over from other donors' samples. CDR3s include the opening cysteine and the closing phenylalanine or tryptophan. Each record gives: V gene, clone size, D gene, J gene, CDR3 DNA, CDR3 protein. The D gene is left open where the match is weak. Rows may omit the clone size; those that give it use once, few, many or a size class.

v_call: TRBV6-1
clone_size: .
d_call: .
j_call: TRBJ1-2
cdr3_nt: TGTGCCAGCAGTCGGCTTTCCTATGGCTACACCTTC
cdr3_aa: CASSRLSYGYTF

v_call: TRBV6-1
clone_size: .
d_call: TRBD1
j_call: TRBJ1-6
cdr3_nt: TGTGCCAGCAGTGAAGCCGGACAGGGGAGCTCACCCCTCCACTTT
cdr3_aa: CASSEAGQGSSPLHF

v_call: TRBV30
clone_size: .
d_call: .
j_call: TRBJ1-4
cdr3_nt: TGTGCCTGGACCGGGACCAGCGATGAAAAACTGTTTTTT
cdr3_aa: CAWTGTSDEKLFF

v_call: TRBV5-8
clone_size: .
d_call: .
j_call: TRBJ1-4
cdr3_nt: TGTGCCAGCAGCTTGGTGGGACGGGAGAATGAAAAACTGTTTTTT
cdr3_aa: CASSLVGRENEKLFF

v_call: TRBV7-9
clone_size: .
d_call: .
j_call: TRBJ2-2
cdr3_nt: TGTGCCAGCAACCCGGGCAGCGGGCAAACCGGGGAGCTGTTTTTT
cdr3_aa: CASNPGSGQTGELFF

v_call: TRBV6-5
clone_size: .
d_call: .
j_call: TRBJ2-7
cdr3_nt: TGTGCCAGCAGTAACGGACAGGCGGGGTCCTACGAGCAGTACTTC
cdr3_aa: CASSNGQAGSYEQYF

v_call: TRBV6-1
clone_size: .
d_call: TRBD1
j_call: TRBJ1-6
cdr3_nt: TGTGCCAGCAGTAAAGGGACAGCCGGAGCCCCTTCACCCCTCCACTTT
cdr3_aa: CASSKGTAGAPSPLHF

v_call: TRBV7-9
clone_size: .
d_call: .
j_call: TRBJ2-1
cdr3_nt: TGTGCCAGCAGCCCTCAACCGGGCCCCGCAAATGAGCAGTTCTTC
cdr3_aa: CASSPQPGPANEQFF

v_call: TRBV2
clone_size: .
d_call: TRBD1
j_call: TRBJ2-7
cdr3_nt: TGTGCCAGCCGGGAGGGGGACAGGGGTGCCTACGAGCAGTACTTC
cdr3_aa: CASREGDRGAYEQYF

v_call: TRBV19
clone_size: .
d_call: TRBD1
j_call: TRBJ1-1
cdr3_nt: TGTGCCAGTAGTTCCTCTACAGGGGAGATAGTTATGAACACTGAAGCTTTCTTT
cdr3_aa: CASSSSTGEIVMNTEAFF

v_call: TRBV28
clone_size: .
d_call: .
j_call: TRBJ1-2
cdr3_nt: TGTGCCAGCACCCATGCACGGCTTGTAAATGGCTACACCTTC
cdr3_aa: CASTHARLVNGYTF

v_call: TRBV7-6
clone_size: .
d_call: .
j_call: TRBJ2-7
cdr3_nt: TGTGCCAGCAGCGTGATTGGACACGGAAGCTACGAGCAGTACTTC
cdr3_aa: CASSVIGHGSYEQYF

v_call: TRBV29-1
clone_size: once
d_call: TRBD1
j_call: TRBJ1-1
cdr3_nt: TGCAGCGTTTTGGACAGGGGGTACACTGAAGCTTTCTTT
cdr3_aa: CSVLDRGYTEAFF

v_call: TRBV6-1
clone_size: few
d_call: .
j_call: TRBJ2-2
cdr3_nt: TGTGCCAGCAAGCCAGGACGGGGCACCGGGGAGCTGTTTTTT
cdr3_aa: CASKPGRGTGELFF

v_call: TRBV6-5
clone_size: once
d_call: TRBD1
j_call: TRBJ1-2
cdr3_nt: TGTGCCAGTACCCGGGACAGCCAAACCGTCTATGGCTACACCTTC
cdr3_aa: CASTRDSQTVYGYTF

v_call: TRBV6-1
clone_size: .
d_call: .
j_call: TRBJ1-1
cdr3_nt: TGTGCCAGCTCTTCCAGCGGGAACACTGAAGCTTTCTTT
cdr3_aa: CASSSSGNTEAFF

v_call: TRBV29-1
clone_size: .
d_call: TRBD1
j_call: TRBJ2-3
cdr3_nt: TGCAGCGTTGAAGGGTTCTACAGGGGCCCAGATACGCAGTATTTT
cdr3_aa: CSVEGFYRGPDTQYF

v_call: TRBV19
clone_size: .
d_call: .
j_call: TRBJ1-1
cdr3_nt: TGTGCCAGTAGTCGTCGAGCCGAGTTATTGGAAGCTTTCTTT
cdr3_aa: CASSRRAELLEAFF

v_call: TRBV15
clone_size: .
d_call: .
j_call: TRBJ1-2
cdr3_nt: TGTGCCACCAGCAGAGATCGGGCGCGAGGGCTCGGTGGCTACACCTTC
cdr3_aa: CATSRDRARGLGGYTF

v_call: TRBV5-4
clone_size: .
d_call: TRBD2
j_call: TRBJ2-5
cdr3_nt: TGTGCCAGCAGCTTGACATTAGCGGGGGTGCTGGAGACCCAGTACTTC
cdr3_aa: CASSLTLAGVLETQYF

v_call: TRBV9
clone_size: once
d_call: TRBD1
j_call: TRBJ2-7
cdr3_nt: TGTGCCAGCAGCCAAACCGGGACAGGGGCCCACGAGCAGTACTTC
cdr3_aa: CASSQTGTGAHEQYF

v_call: TRBV2
clone_size: .
d_call: .
j_call: TRBJ2-7
cdr3_nt: TGTGCCAGCAGTATCCAGGGAGCTCCCTACGAGCAGTACTTC
cdr3_aa: CASSIQGAPYEQYF

v_call: TRBV2
clone_size: .
d_call: .
j_call: TRBJ1-5
cdr3_nt: TGTGCCAGCAGTGAATTTTACAATCAGCCCCAGCATTTT
cdr3_aa: CASSEFYNQPQHF

v_call: TRBV7-9
clone_size: .
d_call: TRBD1
j_call: TRBJ2-7
cdr3_nt: TGTGCCAGCAGCTTGGGGACAGGGACCGAGCAGTACTTC
cdr3_aa: CASSLGTGTEQYF

v_call: TRBV7-2
clone_size: .
d_call: .
j_call: TRBJ1-2
cdr3_nt: TGTGCCAGCAGCCCTATCGGCGGAGGGGAGGTGGATGGCTACACCTTC
cdr3_aa: CASSPIGGGEVDGYTF

v_call: TRBV27
clone_size: .
d_call: .
j_call: TRBJ1-5
cdr3_nt: TGTGCCAGCAGTTTAGGTCGCAATCAGCCCCAGCATTTT
cdr3_aa: CASSLGRNQPQHF

v_call: TRBV19
clone_size: .
d_call: TRBD1
j_call: TRBJ2-1
cdr3_nt: TGTGCCAGTAGTATAGAAAAGACAGGGGTGAATGAGCAGTTCTTC
cdr3_aa: CASSIEKTGVNEQFF

v_call: TRBV5-1
clone_size: .
d_call: .
j_call: TRBJ2-7
cdr3_nt: TGCGCCAGCAGCTTGGATCAGTGGTTCGGGGCCGAGCAGTACTTC
cdr3_aa: CASSLDQWFGAEQYF

v_call: TRBV19
clone_size: .
d_call: .
j_call: TRBJ1-5
cdr3_nt: TGTGCCAGTAGCCGACACGGTGATAATCAGCCCCAGCATTTT
cdr3_aa: CASSRHGDNQPQHF

v_call: TRBV25-1
clone_size: .
d_call: .
j_call: TRBJ1-5
cdr3_nt: TGTGCCAGCGTCGGTATATTGGGAGGAAATCAGCCCCAGCATTTT
cdr3_aa: CASVGILGGNQPQHF

v_call: TRBV2
clone_size: .
d_call: .
j_call: TRBJ2-3
cdr3_nt: TGTGCCAGCCTCGTTTCGAGAGATACGCAGTATTTT
cdr3_aa: CASLVSRDTQYF

v_call: TRBV6-1
clone_size: .
d_call: TRBD1
j_call: TRBJ1-2
cdr3_nt: TGTGCCAGCAGTGAACCCCCCGGACAGGGCTATGGCTACACCTTC
cdr3_aa: CASSEPPGQGYGYTF

v_call: TRBV11-2
clone_size: .
d_call: TRBD1
j_call: TRBJ2-7
cdr3_nt: TGTGCCAGCAGCTCCGACAGGGGCACCTACGAGCAGTACTTC
cdr3_aa: CASSSDRGTYEQYF

v_call: TRBV19
clone_size: .
d_call: TRBD2
j_call: TRBJ2-2
cdr3_nt: TGTGCCAGTCAGCGGGGGGGACACGGGGAGCTGTTTTTT
cdr3_aa: CASQRGGHGELFF

v_call: TRBV7-9
clone_size: .
d_call: TRBD2
j_call: TRBJ2-5
cdr3_nt: TGTGCCAGCAGCGAGCGACTAGCGGGATTACAAGAGACCCAGTACTTC
cdr3_aa: CASSERLAGLQETQYF

v_call: TRBV9
clone_size: .
d_call: .
j_call: TRBJ1-3
cdr3_nt: TGTGCCAGCAGCGTAGAAGGGGGGACTGGAAACACCATATATTTT
cdr3_aa: CASSVEGGTGNTIYF

v_call: TRBV6-1
clone_size: .
d_call: TRBD2
j_call: TRBJ2-1
cdr3_nt: TGTGCCAGCAGTGTTCCTAGCGGGGGGGCCTTGGATGAGCAGTTCTTC
cdr3_aa: CASSVPSGGALDEQFF

v_call: TRBV11-3
clone_size: .
d_call: .
j_call: TRBJ2-2
cdr3_nt: TGTGCCAGCAGCCCCAGTGGGCCATCGAACACCGGGGAGCTGTTTTTT
cdr3_aa: CASSPSGPSNTGELFF

v_call: TRBV15
clone_size: .
d_call: .
j_call: TRBJ2-4
cdr3_nt: TGTGCCACCAGCAGAGGATCCGGAGCCAAAAACATTCAGTACTTC
cdr3_aa: CATSRGSGAKNIQYF

v_call: TRBV27
clone_size: .
d_call: .
j_call: TRBJ2-7
cdr3_nt: TGTGCCAGCAGTCCGTATTACAATAGCCACGAGCAGTACTTC
cdr3_aa: CASSPYYNSHEQYF

v_call: TRBV29-1
clone_size: .
d_call: TRBD2
j_call: TRBJ2-2
cdr3_nt: TGCAGCGTTGGGGGACTAGCTATAACCGGGGAGCTGTTTTTT
cdr3_aa: CSVGGLAITGELFF